The following is a T cell receptor (beta chain) sequence with its context. What it binds is unknown. From germline, CDR1 is SGHRS and CDR2 YFSETQ. Germline trimming cut 2 bases from V and 3 bases from J; bases unmatched to any gene: 4. This CDR3 spans 15 amino acids. This entry belongs to a study of cytomegalovirus exposure and HLA in healthy donors. Study-wide results and limits: A list of roughly 180 TCR beta chains associated with cytomegalovirus was given. A later analysis revealed that TCR association rates differed between HLA loci, peaking at DRB1 and bottoming out at HLA-C. Researchers left out some V segments, among them TRBV6-2 and TRBV6-3, as indistinguishable. A later analysis linked about 17,000 TCR beta sequences to HLA alleles at 0.05 false discovery rate.

PCR employed 60 Vbeta and 13 Jbeta primers. This table comes from immunoSEQ multiplex PCR, and its TCRdb copy is limited to in-frame clones, with some not included. The sample has 160,000 or so clones; about 75% are singletons. This sequence originates from a man in his forties in good health and CMV-seropositive. The V call is TRBV5-1, the J call TRBJ2-3; TRBD2 matches at 9 bases. The sample comprised PBMCs. The CDR3 here is CASSLAGGATDTQYF. In DNA, the CDR3 is TGCGCCAGCAGCTTAGCGGGAGGAGCGACAGATACGCAGTATTTT. Variable domain in full (rest from reference TRBV5-1 and TRBJ2-3): KAGVTQTPRYLIKTRGQQVTLSCSPISGHRSVSWYQQTPGQGLQFLFEYFSETQRNKGNFPGRFSGRQFSNSRSEMNVSTLELGDSALYLCASSLAGGATDTQYFGPGTRLTVL.